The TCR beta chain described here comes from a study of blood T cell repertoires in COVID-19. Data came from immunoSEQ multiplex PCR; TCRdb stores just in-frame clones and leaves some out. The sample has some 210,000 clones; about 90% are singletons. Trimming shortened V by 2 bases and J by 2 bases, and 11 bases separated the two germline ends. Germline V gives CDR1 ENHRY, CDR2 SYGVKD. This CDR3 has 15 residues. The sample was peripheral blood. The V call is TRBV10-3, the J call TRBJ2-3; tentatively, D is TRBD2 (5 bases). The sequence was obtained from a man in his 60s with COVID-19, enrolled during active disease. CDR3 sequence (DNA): TGTGCCATCAGTGAGGTTGAGCGGAACACAGATACGCAGTATTTT. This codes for CAISEVERNTDTQYF.